Listed below are T cell receptor beta chains from one sample, sequenced in a study of response to subunit inactivated influenza vaccine. TCRdb re-called the RT-PCR reads through MiXCR, storing one row per CDR3 protein. The sample comprises roughly 190,000 distinct CDR3 sequences, about 12% of which are singletons, and approximately 30% rests with the top ten. This sample also belongs to another study, concerning T cells expressing NK-cell markers.

Sequencing was performed on CD8+ T cells sorted from PBMCs, taken 11 to 12 days after vaccination. The origin of the receptors is a middle-aged man who received an inactivated influenza vaccine. The CDR3 runs from the conserved cysteine through the conserved F or W. The size entry is marked missing in some rows and otherwise reads once, few, many or a size class.

CATSTPQGARGQPQHF	few	TRBV15	TRBJ1-5
CASSQVSGPPRHTQYF	few	TRBV4-3	TRBJ2-3
CASSLFSRNTEAFF	many	TRBV12-3/TRBV12-4	TRBJ1-1
CASSSGLAAYEQYF	.	TRBV11-2	TRBJ2-7
CSVEGGTNYGYTF	.	TRBV29-1	TRBJ1-2
CASSLGFLAGGMNEQFF	many	TRBV11-2	TRBJ2-1
CASSFHGKGGELFF	.	TRBV7-9	TRBJ2-2
CSARGWTSGRNEQFF	.	TRBV20-1	TRBJ2-1
CSVADRGGEAQYF	few	TRBV29-1	TRBJ2-5
CASMYRFTSYEQYF	.	TRBV6-4	TRBJ2-7
CSVGTFYNEQFF	few	TRBV29-1	TRBJ2-1
CASLSSWDTQYF	many	TRBV6-6	TRBJ2-3